This T cell receptor beta chain was recovered during a study of cytomegalovirus exposure and HLA in healthy donors. Regarding this clone: Its specificity is unknown.

With 60 Vbeta and 13 Jbeta primers, the PCR was carried out. Some clones are missing from TCRdb's copy, which holds only in-frame ones; the method was immunoSEQ multiplex PCR. The repertoire consists of roughly 190,000 clones, with roughly 74% occurring once and the leading ten covering around 2.6%. The study's findings and limits: In a later analysis, a missense DCLRE1C variant was linked to TCR beta V- and J-gene trimming. In a later analysis, specific HLA alleles were associated with about 18,000 TCR beta sequences at a 0.05 false discovery rate. Despite most TCR sequences being rare, some public TCRs occurred in many donors.

Unrecorded immune exposure was likely among donors, who were nominally healthy when sampled. CDR1 is DFQATT, CDR2 SNEGSKA, per germline (reference sequence). Trimming cost V 6 bases and J 11 bases, with 16 bases left between them. The CDR3 consists of 11 residues. The sequence came from a female donor in good health and CMV-seronegative. This chain connects TRBV20-1 to TRBJ2-5; no definite D call. The sample comprised PBMCs. The CDR3 sequence is CSATSLVEQYF. For the CDR3, the DNA is TGCAGTGCGACTTCTTTGGTGGAGCAGTACTTC.